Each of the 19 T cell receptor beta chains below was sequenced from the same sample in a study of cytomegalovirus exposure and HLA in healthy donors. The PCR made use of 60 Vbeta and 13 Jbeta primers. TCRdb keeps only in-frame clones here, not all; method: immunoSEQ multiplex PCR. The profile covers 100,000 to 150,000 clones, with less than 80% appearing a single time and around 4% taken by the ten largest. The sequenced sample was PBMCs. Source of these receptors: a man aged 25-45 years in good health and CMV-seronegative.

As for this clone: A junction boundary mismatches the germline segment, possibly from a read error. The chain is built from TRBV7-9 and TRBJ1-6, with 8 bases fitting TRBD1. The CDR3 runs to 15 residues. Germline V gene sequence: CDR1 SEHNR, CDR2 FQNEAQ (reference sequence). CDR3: CASSSGQGHNSPLHF. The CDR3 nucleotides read TGTGCCAGCAGCAGCGGACAGGGTCATAACTCACCCCTCCACTTT.

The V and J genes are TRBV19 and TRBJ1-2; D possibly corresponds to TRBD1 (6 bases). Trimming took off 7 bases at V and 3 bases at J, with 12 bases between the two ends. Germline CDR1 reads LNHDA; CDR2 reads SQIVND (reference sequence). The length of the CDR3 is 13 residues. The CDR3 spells CASKRAGDYGYTF. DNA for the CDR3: TGTGCCAGTAAGAGGGCAGGGGACTATGGCTACACCTTC.

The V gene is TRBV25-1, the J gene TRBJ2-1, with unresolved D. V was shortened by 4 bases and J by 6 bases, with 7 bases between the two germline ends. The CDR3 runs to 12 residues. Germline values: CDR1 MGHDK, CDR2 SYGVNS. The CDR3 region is CASSVNFNEQFF. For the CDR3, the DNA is TGTGCCAGCAGTGTAAATTTCAATGAGCAGTTCTTC.

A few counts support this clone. In nucleotides, the CDR3 is TGTGCCAGCAGTGTACATAATGAAAAACTGTTTTTT. The encoded protein is CASSVHNEKLFF. The chain recombines TRBV6-1 with TRBJ1-4; D is unclear. Trimming took off 4 bases at V and 4 bases at J, with 4 bases between the two ends. The CDR3 runs to 12 residues. CDR1 and CDR2 from the germline V gene are MNHNS and SASEGT.

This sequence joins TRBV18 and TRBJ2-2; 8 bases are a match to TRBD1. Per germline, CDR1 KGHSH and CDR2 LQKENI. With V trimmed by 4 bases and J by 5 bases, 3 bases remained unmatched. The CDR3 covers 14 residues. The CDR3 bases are TGTGCCAGCTCACTCTACAGGGGGACCGGGGAGCTGTTTTTT. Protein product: CASSLYRGTGELFF.

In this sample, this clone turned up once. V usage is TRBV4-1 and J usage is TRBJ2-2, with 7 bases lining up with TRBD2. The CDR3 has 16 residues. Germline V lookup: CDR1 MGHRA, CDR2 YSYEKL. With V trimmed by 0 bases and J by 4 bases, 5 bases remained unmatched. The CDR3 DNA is TGCGCCAGCAGCCAAGACCCCGGGACTACCACCGGGGAGCTGTTTTTT. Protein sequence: CASSQDPGTTTGELFF.

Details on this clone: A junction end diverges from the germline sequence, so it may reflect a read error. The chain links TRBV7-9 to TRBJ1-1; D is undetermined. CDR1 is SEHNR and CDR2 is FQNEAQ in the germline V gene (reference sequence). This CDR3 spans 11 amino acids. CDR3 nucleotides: TGTTCCAGCAGCCTAAAGCGTGAAGCTTTCTTT. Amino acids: CSSSLKREAFF.

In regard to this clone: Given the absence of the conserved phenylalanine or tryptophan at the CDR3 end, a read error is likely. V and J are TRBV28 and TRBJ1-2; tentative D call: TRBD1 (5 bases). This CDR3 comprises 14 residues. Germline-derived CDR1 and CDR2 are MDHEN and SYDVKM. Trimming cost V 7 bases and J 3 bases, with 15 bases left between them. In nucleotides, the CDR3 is TGTGCCAGCACCAATGGCGGGGGGTACTATGGCTACACCTCC. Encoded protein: CASTNGGGYYGYTS.

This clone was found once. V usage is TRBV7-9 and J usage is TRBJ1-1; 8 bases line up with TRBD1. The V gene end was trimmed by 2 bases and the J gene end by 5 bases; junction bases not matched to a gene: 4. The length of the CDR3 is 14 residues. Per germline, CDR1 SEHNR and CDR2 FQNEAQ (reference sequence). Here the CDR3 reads CASSLQGADTEAFF. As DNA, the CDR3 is TGTGCCAGCAGCTTACAGGGGGCCGATACTGAAGCTTTCTTT. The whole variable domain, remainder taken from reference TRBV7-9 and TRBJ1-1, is DTGVSQNPRHKITKRGQNVTFRCDPISEHNRLYWYRQTLGQGPEFLTYFQNEAQLEKSRLLSDRFSAERPKGSFSTLEIQRTEQGDSAMYLCASSLQGADTEAFFGQGTRLTVV.

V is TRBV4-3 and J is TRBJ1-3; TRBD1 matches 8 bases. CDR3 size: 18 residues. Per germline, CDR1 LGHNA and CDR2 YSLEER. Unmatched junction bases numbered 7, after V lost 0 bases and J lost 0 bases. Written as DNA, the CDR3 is TGCGCCAGCAGCCAAGATTACAACAGGGGGAGCTCTGGAAACACCATATATTTT. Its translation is CASSQDYNRGSSGNTIYF.

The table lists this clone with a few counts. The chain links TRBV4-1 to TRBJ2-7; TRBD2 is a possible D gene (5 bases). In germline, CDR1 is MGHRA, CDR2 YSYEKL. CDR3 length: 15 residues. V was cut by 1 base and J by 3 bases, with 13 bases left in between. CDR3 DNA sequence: TGCGCCAGCAGCCAAGTCGGACTGGAGTTCTACGAGCAGTACTTC. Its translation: CASSQVGLEFYEQYF.

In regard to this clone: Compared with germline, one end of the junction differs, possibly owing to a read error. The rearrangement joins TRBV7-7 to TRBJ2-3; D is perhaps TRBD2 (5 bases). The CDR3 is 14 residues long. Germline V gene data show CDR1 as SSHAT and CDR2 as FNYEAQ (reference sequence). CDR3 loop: CASSLGSSTDTQYF. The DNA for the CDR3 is TGTGCTAGCAGCTTGGGGAGTAGCACAGATACGCAGTATTTT.

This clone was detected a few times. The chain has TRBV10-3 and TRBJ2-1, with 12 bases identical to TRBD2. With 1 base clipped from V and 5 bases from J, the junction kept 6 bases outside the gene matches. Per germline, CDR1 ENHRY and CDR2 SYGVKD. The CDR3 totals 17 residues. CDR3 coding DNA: TGTGCCATCAGTGAGTTGGCTAGCGGGGGGGCGCACAATGAGCAGTTCTTC. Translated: CAISELASGGAHNEQFF.

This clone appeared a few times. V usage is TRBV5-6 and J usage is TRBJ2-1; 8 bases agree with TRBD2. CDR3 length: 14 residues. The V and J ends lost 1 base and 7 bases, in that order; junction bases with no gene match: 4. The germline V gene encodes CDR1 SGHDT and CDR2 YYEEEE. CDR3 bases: TGTGCCAGCAGCTTGACCGGGACTAGTAATGAGCAGTTCTTC. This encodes CASSLTGTSNEQFF.

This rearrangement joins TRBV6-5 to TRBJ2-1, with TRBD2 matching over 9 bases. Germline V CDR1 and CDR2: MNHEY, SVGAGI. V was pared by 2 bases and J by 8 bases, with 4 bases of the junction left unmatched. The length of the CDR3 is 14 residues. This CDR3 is CASSYAGGADEQFF. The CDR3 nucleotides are TGTGCCAGCAGTTACGCGGGGGGGGCGGATGAGCAGTTCTTC.

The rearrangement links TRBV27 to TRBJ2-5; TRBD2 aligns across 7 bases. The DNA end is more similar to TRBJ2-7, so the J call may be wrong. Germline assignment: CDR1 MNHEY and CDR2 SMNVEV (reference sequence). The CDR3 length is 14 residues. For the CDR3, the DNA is TGTGCCAGCAGTGTGCGGGGGAGATCCTACGAGCAGTACTTC. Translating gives CASSVRGRSYEQYF.

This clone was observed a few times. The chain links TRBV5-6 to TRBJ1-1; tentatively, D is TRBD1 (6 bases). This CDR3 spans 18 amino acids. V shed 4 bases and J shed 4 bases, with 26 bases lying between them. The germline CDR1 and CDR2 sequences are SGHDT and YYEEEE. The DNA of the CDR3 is TGTGCCAGCAGCCGTTTTGTATTGGACCTGCTCAGGGGCACTGAAGCTTTCTTT. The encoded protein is CASSRFVLDLLRGTEAFF.

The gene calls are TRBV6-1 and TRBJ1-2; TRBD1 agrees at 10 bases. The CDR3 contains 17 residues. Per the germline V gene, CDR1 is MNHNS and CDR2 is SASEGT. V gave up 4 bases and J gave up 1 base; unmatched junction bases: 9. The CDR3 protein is CASSVPAGTGVNYGYTF. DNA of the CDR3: TGTGCCAGCAGTGTACCCGCCGGGACAGGGGTTAACTATGGCTACACCTTC.

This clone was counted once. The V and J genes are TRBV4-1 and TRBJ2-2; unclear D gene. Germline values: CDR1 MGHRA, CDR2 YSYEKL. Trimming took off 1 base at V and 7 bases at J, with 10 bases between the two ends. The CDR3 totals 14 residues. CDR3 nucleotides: TGCGCCAGCAGCCAAGTTTCGTATATCGGGGAGCTGTTTTTT. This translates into CASSQVSYIGELFF.